This T cell receptor (beta chain) was retrieved from a study of CD8 T cells in Susac syndrome. In regard to this clonotype: What it recognizes is unknown.

Study-wide results and limits: Susac-specific public clones numbered sixteen in total CD8+ repertoires (and about five in CD8+ TEMRA repertoires). Maximal CD8+ clonal expansion in Susac was observed within TEMRA cells and among active patients.

Sequencing of TCR beta was carried out in blood CD8+ and CD4+ T cells. V trimming: 7 bases; J trimming: 7 bases; junction bases outside the gene matches: 8. CDR3 length: 13 residues. With random hexamers, roughly 0.45 to 1 ug RNA was reverse transcribed. Each CDR3 protein gets one entry after TCRdb re-called the immunoSEQ multiplex PCR reads with MiXCR. Among roughly 80,000 distinct CDR3 sequences listed, approximately 94% were seen once. The sequencing input was CD8+ T cells from PBMCs. V gene TRBV12-3 or TRBV12-4 combines with J gene TRBJ1-2; TRBD1 matches 8 bases. This TCR came from a human donor with Susac syndrome. The CDR3 here is CASTPGGAGGYTF. CDR3 DNA sequence: TGTGCCAGCACCCCAGGGGGCGCGGGTGGCTACACCTTC.